A selection of T cell receptor beta chains follows, all from one sample in a study of vaccination effects on CD4 cells after COVID-19. Method: immunoSEQ multiplex PCR; TCRdb's copy keeps in-frame clones and lacks some. The data contain 25,000 to 30,000 clones, almost 75% of them singletons. The antigens of these receptors remain unknown. This specimen consisted of CD4+ T cells from PBMCs cultured with HCoV-229E spike peptides, obtained after COVID-19 vaccination. These receptors all stem from a human donor who received a COVID-19 vaccine. Both conserved end residues are trimmed from each CDR3. The D gene is left open where the match is weak.

length,D,V,J,CDR3
12,TRBD1,TRBV6-5,TRBJ1-4,ASSTRQGTEKLF
17,NA,TRBV18,TRBJ1-4,ASSPRSRSNSATNEKLF
13,NA,TRBV5-6,TRBJ1-3,ASSLGQGYGNTIY
14,NA,TRBV27,TRBJ1-5,ASSLGGPASNQPQH
13,TRBD2,TRBV6-5,TRBJ2-5,ASSLKTSPRETQY
16,TRBD1,TRBV5-1,TRBJ1-2,ASSEPGTAVRSNYGYT
14,NA,TRBV6-5,TRBJ2-7,ASSYSSGPQYYEQY
13,NA,TRBV3-1/TRBV3-2,TRBJ1-6,ASSHAGSSNSPLH
16,TRBD2,TRBV18,TRBJ2-3,ASSLSVPLADSTDTQY
12,TRBD1,TRBV6-5,TRBJ1-2,ASSSGQVNYGYT
11,NA,TRBV11-3,TRBJ1-1,ASSLASSTEAF
14,TRBD2,TRBV9,TRBJ2-1,ASSVVSGGPYNEQF
12,NA,TRBV10-1,TRBJ1-6,ASTRDLGNSPLH
13,NA,TRBV6-5,TRBJ2-6,ASSYAGSGANVLT
12,NA,TRBV5-1,TRBJ2-3,ASSLGPLGDTQY
11,NA,TRBV12-3/TRBV12-4,TRBJ1-1,ASSLFRRAEAF
13,NA,TRBV7-2,TRBJ1-2,ASSLGSAGPAGYT
13,TRBD2,TRBV5-8,TRBJ2-5,ASSAGLAGAETQY
14,NA,TRBV6-1,TRBJ1-6,ASSVHLDRVNSPLH
12,NA,TRBV18,TRBJ1-4,ASSPPGVFEKLF
10,NA,TRBV7-2,TRBJ2-1,ASRVGMNEQF
11,NA,TRBV12-3/TRBV12-4,TRBJ1-2,ASSLGQTYGYT
16,NA,TRBV9,TRBJ2-7,ASSPIWGSTDKAYEQY
13,NA,TRBV11-3,TRBJ2-3,ASSLGGLHTDTQY
13,NA,TRBV7-9,TRBJ2-3,ASSFWASVGDTQY
11,TRBD1,TRBV2,TRBJ1-2,ASSPYGTDGYT
11,NA,TRBV11-2,TRBJ2-5,ASSQDRLETQY
11,TRBD1,TRBV14,TRBJ1-1,ASSQSNRGRAF
11,NA,TRBV2,TRBJ1-2,ASSVEESYGYT
10,NA,TRBV7-9,TRBJ2-7,ASSFLQSEQY
11,NA,TRBV29-1,TRBJ1-5,SVDPGGNQPQH
13,TRBD2,TRBV12-5,TRBJ2-1,ASGSSGRVYNEQF
13,NA,TRBV4-2,TRBJ2-3,ASSQDLVGTDTQY
11,NA,TRBV25-1,TRBJ2-1,ASSATRVGEQF